Sequencing of this T cell receptor beta chain was carried out in a study of CD8 T cells in ankylosing spondylitis. Germline loops: CDR1 SNHLY, CDR2 FYNNEI. V gave up 7 bases and J gave up 2 bases, with 13 bases separating them. This CDR3 is built from 14 residues. TCRdb itself ran the 5' RACE reads through MiXCR, one entry per CDR3 protein. Seen here are hundreds of thousands of distinct CDR3 sequences, about 10% observed once, and the top ten hold roughly 0.51%. Study results and caveats: The clones that were linked to disease were reported to be significantly enriched in matched synovial fluid samples from ankylosing spondylitis patients. Several highly homologous variants made up a TCR beta motif, and this motif appeared characteristic of ankylosing spondylitis blood.

This clonotype was found a few times. Antigen specificity is unknown. Sequenced sample: blood, either unsorted or a sorted T cell fraction (not recorded which). The J gene is TRBJ2-3, the V gene TRBV2; D is uncertain. The clonotype was recovered from a male donor with ankylosing spondylitis. DNA for the CDR3: TGTGCCAGCATCCTCAGGCAGTTCACAGATACGCAGTATTTT. Translating it yields CASILRQFTDTQYF.